The T cell receptor (beta chain) under discussion was sequenced for a study of T-cell reconstitution after alpha-beta-depleted transplantation in children. Preparing the TCRbeta library involved the use of unique molecular identifiers. TCRdb used MiXCR to reprocess the PCR reads, holding one entry per CDR3 protein. The sample shows hundreds of thousands of distinct CDR3 sequences, 15% to 20% of them seen only once. Germline V gene sequence: CDR1 DFQATT, CDR2 SNEGSKA (reference sequence). The CDR3 has 12 amino acids. The V segment lost 4 bases and the J segment 4 bases; nucleotides outside the gene matches: 3. This clonotype showed up just a few times.

This specimen was PBMCs from the stem cell graft donor, taken from the stem cell graft. This TCR was sampled from a human donor who donated a stem cell graft to a child with acute myeloid leukemia. The chain is built from TRBV20-1 and TRBJ1-2; 7 bases are shared with TRBD1. CDR3 loop: CSATGTAYGYTF. The CDR3 DNA reads as TGCAGTGCTACCGGGACAGCCTATGGCTACACCTTC.